Listed below are T cell receptor beta chains from one sample, sequenced in a study of OX40 agonist ivuxolimab in advanced cancers. Libraries were prepared by immunoSEQ multiplex PCR; TCRdb keeps only in-frame clonotypes and omits some of them. Among roughly 72,000 clones, 85% to 90% were seen once, and the ten largest hold about an eighth. This material consisted of CD4+ or CD8+ T cells sorted from blood, taken in a trial of the OX40 agonist ivuxolimab. The receptors derive from an adult with an advanced solid tumor such as melanoma, head and neck, liver or kidney cancer. The CDR3 runs from the conserved cysteine through the conserved F or W. The D gene is left open where the match is weak. Clone size, where shown, is once, few, many, or a class for clones that have expanded.

V gene	CDR3 length	J gene	D gene	clone size	CDR3 DNA	CDR3 protein
TRBV10-1	12	TRBJ2-3	NA	NA	TGCGCCAGCAGTGAGACCTCAGATACGCAGTATTTT	CASSETSDTQYF
TRBV9	14	TRBJ1-6	NA	NA	TGTGCCAGCAGCGTCGCAGGGCCTAATTCACCCCTCCACTTT	CASSVAGPNSPLHF
TRBV18	14	TRBJ2-5	NA	once	TGTGCCAGCTCACCAAATCGGGGAAAAGAGACCCAGTACTTC	CASSPNRGKETQYF
TRBV7-6	17	TRBJ1-5	TRBD1	NA	TGTGCCAGCAGCTTATACCCCCCGGGACAGAGCAATCAGCCCCAGCATTTT	CASSLYPPGQSNQPQHF
TRBV19	14	TRBJ2-5	TRBD1	NA	TGTGCCAGTAGTAAGAGGGGGCCTGGGGAGACCCAGTACTTC	CASSKRGPGETQYF
TRBV10-3	15	TRBJ2-2	TRBD2	NA	TGTGCCATCAGTCCAAGCGGGAGTGGCACCGGGGAGCTGTTTTTT	CAISPSGSGTGELFF
TRBV28	16	TRBJ2-1	TRBD2	NA	TGTGCCAGCAGTTTATGGGATCTAGCGGGGGAGTACGAGCAGTTCTTC	CASSLWDLAGEYEQFF
TRBV21-1	20	TRBJ2-7	NA	NA	TGTGCCAGCAGCAAAGCCGGTTTAGTTAGTAAGAGGGGGGGTGTCTACGAGCAGTACTTC	CASSKAGLVSKRGGVYEQYF
TRBV19	13	TRBJ1-1	NA	NA	TGTGCCAGTAGTATCGGGCAGGGGACTGAAGCTTTCTTT	CASSIGQGTEAFF
TRBV6-1	14	TRBJ1-1	NA	NA	TGTGCCAGCAGTGAAACCGGGGGCTGGACTGAAGCTTTCTTT	CASSETGGWTEAFF
TRBV12-5	18	TRBJ2-2	TRBD1	NA	TGTGCTAGTGGTAAATCCCTTCGGACAGGCCCCTTAACCGGGGAGCTGTTTTTT	CASGKSLRTGPLTGELFF
TRBV5-4	13	TRBJ2-2	NA	NA	TGTGCCAGCAGCTTGGTCCAGCACGGGGAGCTGTTTTTT	CASSLVQHGELFF
TRBV5-6	15	TRBJ2-5	TRBD1	NA	TGTGCCAGCAGCTCGCAGGGACAGATTAAAGAGACCCAGTACTTC	CASSSQGQIKETQYF
TRBV6-6	11	TRBJ1-1	NA	NA	TGTGCCAGCAGTTACGGTCCGGAAGCTTTCTTT	CASSYGPEAFF
TRBV5-1	16	TRBJ2-1	NA	NA	TGCGCCAGCAGCTTGGCAGGACCGAGCTCCTACAATGAGCAGTTCTTC	CASSLAGPSSYNEQFF
TRBV5-5	16	TRBJ2-2	NA	few	TGTGCCAGCAGCTTGCGGGTTCGGGCGAACACCGGGGAGCTGTTTTTT	CASSLRVRANTGELFF
TRBV18	17	TRBJ2-3	NA	NA	TGTGCCAGCTCACCACCGTCTCTCGCAGGGTACACAGATACGCAGTATTTT	CASSPPSLAGYTDTQYF
TRBV6-5	12	TRBJ1-6	NA	NA	TGTGCCAGCAGTCGGGACGGGTTACCTCTCCACTTT	CASSRDGLPLHF
TRBV20-1	11	TRBJ2-7	NA	NA	TGCAGTGGGGGGCTCCTACGCGTGCAGTACTTC	CSGGLLRVQYF
TRBV7-9	12	TRBJ2-7	NA	NA	TGTGCCAGCAGCTTAATCGGTAACGAGCAGTACTTC	CASSLIGNEQYF
TRBV5-6	16	TRBJ1-5	NA	NA	TGTGCCAGCAGTTCAACCGGCGATTATAGCAATCAGCCCCAGCATTTT	CASSSTGDYSNQPQHF
TRBV20-1	11	TRBJ2-7	TRBD1	NA	TGCAGTGCTGGGGACAGTTACGAGCAGTACTTC	CSAGDSYEQYF
TRBV5-3	16	TRBJ1-5	TRBD1	NA	TGTGCCAGAAGCTTGAGACAGGGGGCTGGCAATCAGCCCCAGCATTTT	CARSLRQGAGNQPQHF
TRBV28	15	TRBJ1-2	TRBD1	NA	TGTGCCAGCACCGTCCCGGGACAGGGGAACTATGGCTACACCTTC	CASTVPGQGNYGYTF
TRBV29-1	13	TRBJ1-2	NA	once	TGCAGCGCACCCTTTGGGGGGAACTATGGCTACACCTTC	CSAPFGGNYGYTF
TRBV28	11	TRBJ2-7	NA	NA	TGTGCCAGCATGAGGAACCGCGAGCAGTACTTC	CASMRNREQYF
TRBV28	18	TRBJ2-3	NA	NA	TGTGCCAGCAGTTCCCCAGGGTGGTGGGATTTTCTCACAGATACGCAGTATTTT	CASSSPGWWDFLTDTQYF
TRBV19	15	TRBJ2-1	NA	NA	TGTGCCAGTAGTATGTGGGCAGGGACCAATAATGAGCAGTTCTTC	CASSMWAGTNNEQFF
TRBV11-2	14	TRBJ1-4	NA	NA	TGTGCCAGCAGTTCCCTGAGCACTAATGAAAAACTGTTTTTT	CASSSLSTNEKLFF
TRBV5-3	19	TRBJ2-2	TRBD2	NA	TGTGCCAGATGGAATGGGACTAGCGGGAGGCCATCGAACACCGGGGAGCTGTTTTTT	CARWNGTSGRPSNTGELFF
TRBV5-4	15	TRBJ2-5	TRBD2	NA	TGTGCCAGCAGCTTAGCGGGACCGCTCAGGGAGACCCAGTACTTC	CASSLAGPLRETQYF
TRBV6-5	13	TRBJ2-5	NA	NA	TGTGCCAGCAGCCCGTCCAGGGAAGAGACCCAGTACTTC	CASSPSREETQYF
TRBV10-3	13	TRBJ2-3	NA	NA	TGTGCCGGCTCACCCAGGGGCACAGATACGCAGTATTTT	CAGSPRGTDTQYF
TRBV4-1	15	TRBJ1-5	NA	NA	TGCGCCAGCAGTAGAAGCGGGGAGGGCAATCAGCCCCAGCATTTT	CASSRSGEGNQPQHF
TRBV5-1	14	TRBJ2-3	NA	NA	TGCGCCAGCAGCTTGGCCCAAGGGGCAGATACGCAGTATTTT	CASSLAQGADTQYF
TRBV28	13	TRBJ2-7	NA	NA	TGTGCCAGCAGTTCCCCGTCCCCCTACGAGCAGTACTTC	CASSSPSPYEQYF
TRBV5-1	15	TRBJ2-2	TRBD1	NA	TGCGCCAGCAGCGTGCAGGGGGCCGACACCGGGGAGCTGTTTTTT	CASSVQGADTGELFF
TRBV5-5	15	TRBJ1-3	NA	NA	TGTGCCAGCAGCGTTTCAGTCTATCCTGGAAACACCATATATTTT	CASSVSVYPGNTIYF
TRBV7-9	13	TRBJ2-2	TRBD1	few	TGTGCCAGCAGCTGGGACAGGGGCGGGGAGCTGTTTTTT	CASSWDRGGELFF
TRBV5-1	14	TRBJ2-2	NA	NA	TGCGCCAGCAGCGGACGGGACTTGAGCGGGGAGCTGTTTTTT	CASSGRDLSGELFF
TRBV9	15	TRBJ2-3	NA	NA	TGTGCCAGCAGCGTGGCCGGGACCGGCACAGATACGCAGTATTTT	CASSVAGTGTDTQYF
TRBV7-9	15	TRBJ2-7	TRBD2	once	TGTGCCAGCAGCTTGGCTAGCGGGAGGTCCTACGAGCAGTACTTC	CASSLASGRSYEQYF
TRBV29-1	12	TRBJ2-3	NA	NA	TGCAGCGTTGACCCGACCGGGGATACGCAGTATTTT	CSVDPTGDTQYF
TRBV28	15	TRBJ1-4	TRBD1	few	TGTGCCAGCAGGGGTTTTAGGGGGCAAAATGAAAAACTGTTTTTT	CASRGFRGQNEKLFF
TRBV19	15	TRBJ1-2	NA	NA	TGTGCCAGTAGTATATCAACGGGAGGAGCCTATGGCTACACCTTC	CASSISTGGAYGYTF
TRBV2	12	TRBJ1-3	NA	NA	TGTGCCAGCAGCCTGACCGGAAACACCATATATTTT	CASSLTGNTIYF
TRBV28	15	TRBJ1-2	NA	NA	TGTGCCAGCAGTTTACCCGGGGGCAATATCTATGGCTACACCTTC	CASSLPGGNIYGYTF
TRBV7-9	11	TRBJ2-5	NA	NA	TGTGCCAGCAGCTTAGACGAGACCCAGTACTTC	CASSLDETQYF